Below are 17 T cell receptor beta chains sequenced from a single sample in a study of shared clonotypes between healthy human individuals. Some clones are missing from TCRdb's copy, which holds only in-frame ones; the method was immunoSEQ multiplex PCR. The sample lists 2 million to 2.5 million clones, 90% to 96% occurring once. Sequenced material: naive CD4+ T cells sorted from blood. Subset: CD45RA+ positively selected. These receptors originate from a man aged 18 to 35 in good health.

Only one count was recorded for this clone. This chain joins TRBV6-1 and TRBJ1-5; D is ambiguous. The V end was cut by 3 bases, the J end by 6 bases, with 6 bases between. This CDR3 region has 12 residues. Germline CDR1 reads MNHNS; CDR2 reads SASEGT. The CDR3 DNA reads TGTGCCAGCAGTGAGGTCGTTCAGCCCCAGCATTTT. It translates to CASSEVVQPQHF.

The CDR3 is CASSLIGLYSNQPQHF. The CDR3, as DNA: TGTGCCAGCAGTTTAATCGGCTTATATAGCAATCAGCCCCAGCATTTT. V gene TRBV28 combines with J gene TRBJ1-5; no clear D. Looked up from germline, CDR1 is MDHEN and CDR2 is SYDVKM. The CDR3 contains 16 residues. V shed 2 bases and J shed 0 bases, with 11 bases lying between them.

The count of this clone is one. The rearrangement links TRBV6-6 to TRBJ1-1, with D unresolved. V was trimmed by 0 bases and J by 1 base, leaving 9 bases between them. CDR1 and CDR2 (germline): MNHNY, SVGAGI (reference sequence). This CDR3 region has 15 residues. CDR3 sequence: CASSYSRQENTEAFF. The CDR3 DNA sequence: TGTGCCAGCAGTTACTCGAGACAAGAGAACACTGAAGCTTTCTTT.

The chain recombines TRBV9 with TRBJ2-3; D not resolved. CDR1 and CDR2 (germline): SGDLS, YYNGEE. The CDR3 consists of 15 residues. V lost 4 bases and J 2 bases, leaving 14 bases between the germline ends. CDR3 bases: TGTGCCAGCAGCTTATCCACCCACTACACAGATACGCAGTATTTT. It translates to CASSLSTHYTDTQYF.

This clone was counted once. The rearrangement uses TRBV10-3 and TRBJ1-2; D perhaps matches TRBD1 (5 bases). The CDR3 is 15 amino acids. The germline V gene encodes CDR1 ENHRY and CDR2 SYGVKD. The germline V and J ends were trimmed by 8 bases and 0 bases, with 16 bases remaining between them. The CDR3 nucleotides are TGTGCCATCCGGTCGGCAGGGCCGGCTAACTATGGCTACACCTTC. Amino acid sequence: CAIRSAGPANYGYTF.

The chain employs TRBV10-3 and TRBJ2-1; the match to TRBD2 covers 9 bases. Germline V gene data show CDR1 as ENHRY and CDR2 as SYGVKD. Germline trimming cut 4 bases from V and 9 bases from J; bases unmatched to any gene: 7. This CDR3 contains 14 residues. The DNA for the CDR3 is TGTGCCATCAGTGCGGGCGGGAGGGCCGGTGAGCAGTTCTTC. Translation: CAISAGGRAGEQFF.

This CDR3 reads CASSPRGDNTEAFF. The CDR3 nucleotides read TGTGCCAGCTCACCAAGAGGAGACAACACTGAAGCTTTCTTT. The gene calls are TRBV18 and TRBJ1-1; D ambiguous. The CDR3 runs 14 residues. V was pared by 2 bases and J by 2 bases, with 9 bases between. Germline V gene data show CDR1 as KGHSH and CDR2 as LQKENI.

The chain couples TRBV5-1 to TRBJ2-3, with 8 bases that match TRBD2. CDR3 size: 14 residues. V lost 0 bases, J lost 4 bases, and 1 base stayed unmatched. CDR1 is SGHRS, CDR2 YFSETQ, per germline. This CDR3 is CASSLASGPDTQYF. In DNA, the CDR3 is TGCGCCAGCAGCTTGGCTAGCGGGCCAGATACGCAGTATTTT.

The chain is built from TRBV7-9 and TRBJ1-5, with a tentative D call TRBD1 (5 bases). This CDR3 spans 15 amino acids. Germline V gene lookup returns CDR1 SEHNR and CDR2 FQNEAQ (reference sequence). V lost 1 base and J lost 2, with 9 bases in between. Here the CDR3 DNA reads TGTGCCAGCAGCTTAGAGGGGATTGGCAATCAGCCCCAGCATTTT. Amino acid sequence: CASSLEGIGNQPQHF.

V and J are TRBV6-5 and TRBJ2-2, with unresolved D. Looked up from germline, CDR1 is MNHEY and CDR2 is SVGAGI. The ends were cut back, 1 base at V and 0 bases at J, with 6 bases in the middle. This CDR3 has 15 amino acids. The CDR3 here is CASSYFSANTGELFF. DNA of the CDR3: TGTGCCAGCAGTTACTTCTCGGCGAACACCGGGGAGCTGTTTTTT.

This clone was detected a few times. V and J are TRBV2 and TRBJ2-4; tentatively, D is TRBD2 (5 bases). This CDR3 has 14 residues. V lost 6 bases to trimming and J lost 8 bases, with 17 bases between them. The germline CDR1 and CDR2 sequences are SNHLY and FYNNEI. CDR3 sequence: CASRRAEGKYIQYF. CDR3 nucleotides: TGTGCCAGCAGGAGGGCGGAAGGGAAATACATTCAGTACTTC.

J is TRBJ1-5 and V is TRBV7-2; no clear D gene. The CDR3 totals 14 residues. CDR1 is SGHTA, CDR2 FQGNSA, per germline. Trimming shortened V by 3 bases and J by 3 bases, and 9 bases separated the two germline ends. The CDR3 nucleotides read TGTGCCAGCAGCTTGGGCTCGGTCAATCAGCCCCAGCATTTT. Encoded protein: CASSLGSVNQPQHF. The entire variable domain, with the rest obtained from reference TRBV7-2 and TRBJ1-5, is as follows: GAGVSQSPSNKVTEKGKDVELRCDPISGHTALYWYRQSLGQGLEFLIYFQGNSAPDKSGLPSDRFSAERTGGSVSTLTIQRTQQEDSAVYLCASSLGSVNQPQHFGDGTRLSIL.

The chain links TRBV19 to TRBJ1-3; D perhaps matches TRBD1 (5 bases). The CDR3 covers 11 residues. Looked up from germline, CDR1 is LNHDA and CDR2 is SQIVND (reference sequence). The CDR3, as DNA: TGTGGAACAGGAACTGGAAACACCATATATTTT. It codes for CGTGTGNTIYF. The full variable domain, in which reference TRBV19 and TRBJ1-3 provide the parts outside the CDR3, is DGGITQSPKYLFRKEGQNVTLSCEQNLNHDAMYWYRQDPGQGLRLIYYSQIVNDFQKGDIAEGYSVSREKKESFPLTVTSAQKNPTAFYLCGTGTGNTIYFGEGSWLTVV.

This chain uses TRBV7-6 with TRBJ2-5; D not resolved. Germline-derived CDR1 and CDR2 are SGHVS and FNYEAQ. The CDR3 totals 11 residues. The V gene lost 7 bases and the J gene lost 10 bases, with 13 bases spanning the gap. The CDR3 reads CASTPREVQYF. The DNA for the CDR3 is TGTGCCAGCACCCCCCGTGAGGTCCAGTACTTC.

Only one count was recorded for this clone. The chain recombines TRBV2 with TRBJ2-7; D could derive from TRBD1 or TRBD2 (5 bases each). CDR3 length: 13 amino acids. V lost 6 bases and J lost 6, with 15 bases in between. The germline V gene has CDR1 SNHLY and CDR2 FYNNEI. The CDR3 protein is CASSTLTGGEQYF. CDR3 in DNA: TGTGCCAGCAGCACACTCACTGGGGGCGAGCAGTACTTC.

V usage is TRBV10-3 and J usage is TRBJ1-2; D call uncertain. The germline gives CDR1 ENHRY, CDR2 SYGVKD. V was pared by 8 bases and J by 4 bases, with 14 bases between. The CDR3 loop spans 13 amino acids. CDR3 in DNA: TGTGCCATCCGAGGAGGGTCGGGCTATGGCTACACCTTC. The encoded protein is CAIRGGSGYGYTF.

This chain uses TRBV6-5 with TRBJ2-3; tentative D call: TRBD2 (6 bases). V was pared by 1 base and J by 6 bases, with 14 bases between. The CDR3 loop spans 15 amino acids. CDR1 and CDR2 (germline): MNHEY, SVGAGI. The CDR3 DNA follows: TGTGCCAGCAGTTACTACGGGACTGACAAGGATACGCAGTATTTT. It codes for CASSYYGTDKDTQYF.